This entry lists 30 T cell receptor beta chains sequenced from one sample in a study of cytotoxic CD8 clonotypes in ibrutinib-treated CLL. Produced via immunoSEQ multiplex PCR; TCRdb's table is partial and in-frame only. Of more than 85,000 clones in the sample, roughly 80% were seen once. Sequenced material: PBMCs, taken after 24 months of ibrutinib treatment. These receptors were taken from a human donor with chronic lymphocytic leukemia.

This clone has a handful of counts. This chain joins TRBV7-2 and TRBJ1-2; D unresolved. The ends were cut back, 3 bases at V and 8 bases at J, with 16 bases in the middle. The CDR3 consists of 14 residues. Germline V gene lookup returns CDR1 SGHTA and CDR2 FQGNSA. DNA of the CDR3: TGTGCCAGCAGCTTGAGCACTACTATGGGAGGCTACACCTTC. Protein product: CASSLSTTMGGYTF.

This chain's CDR3 is CASSLFTDDGYTF. The CDR3 DNA reads TGTGCCAGCAGCTTGTTCACAGATGATGGCTACACCTTC. The chain uses TRBV5-5 and TRBJ1-2; no definite D call. CDR3 length: 13 residues. Trimming pared 1 base from V and 6 bases from J, leaving 10 bases between. Germline CDR1 SGHKS, CDR2 YYEKEE (reference sequence).

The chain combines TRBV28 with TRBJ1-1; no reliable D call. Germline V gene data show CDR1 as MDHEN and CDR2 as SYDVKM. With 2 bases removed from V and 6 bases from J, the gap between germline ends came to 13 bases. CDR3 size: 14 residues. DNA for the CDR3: TGTGCCAGCAGTTTACTCTCATCCCCCGCTGAAGCTTTCTTT. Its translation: CASSLLSSPAEAFF. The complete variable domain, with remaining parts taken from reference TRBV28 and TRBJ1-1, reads DVKVTQSSRYLVKRTGEKVFLECVQDMDHENMFWYRQDPGLGLRLIYFSYDVKMKEKGDIPEGYSVSREKKERFSLILESASTNQTSMYLCASSLLSSPAEAFFGQGTRLTVV.

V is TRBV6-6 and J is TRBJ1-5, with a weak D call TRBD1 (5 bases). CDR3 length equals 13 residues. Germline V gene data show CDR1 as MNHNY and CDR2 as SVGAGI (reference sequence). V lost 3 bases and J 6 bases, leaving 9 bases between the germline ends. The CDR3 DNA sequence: TGTGCCAGCAGTTATGGGGGGGGTCAGCCCCAGCATTTT. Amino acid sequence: CASSYGGGQPQHF.

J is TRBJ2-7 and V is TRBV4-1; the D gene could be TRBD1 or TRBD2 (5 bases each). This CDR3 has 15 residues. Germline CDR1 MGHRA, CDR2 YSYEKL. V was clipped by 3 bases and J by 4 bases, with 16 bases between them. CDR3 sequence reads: CASSQGWTRTYEQYF. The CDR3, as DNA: TGCGCCAGCAGCCAGGGATGGACACGGACTTACGAGCAGTACTTC.

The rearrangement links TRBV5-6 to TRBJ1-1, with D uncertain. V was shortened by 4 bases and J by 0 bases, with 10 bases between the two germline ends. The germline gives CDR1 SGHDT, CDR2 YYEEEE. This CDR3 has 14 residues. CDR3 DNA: TGTGCCAGCAGCGACTACTCGATGAACACTGAAGCTTTCTTT. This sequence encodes CASSDYSMNTEAFF. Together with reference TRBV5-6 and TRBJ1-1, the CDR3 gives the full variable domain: DAGVTQSPTHLIKTRGQQVTLRCSPKSGHDTVSWYQQALGQGPQFIFQYYEEEERQRGNFPDRFSGHQFPNYSSELNVNALLLGDSALYLCASSDYSMNTEAFFGQGTRLTVV.

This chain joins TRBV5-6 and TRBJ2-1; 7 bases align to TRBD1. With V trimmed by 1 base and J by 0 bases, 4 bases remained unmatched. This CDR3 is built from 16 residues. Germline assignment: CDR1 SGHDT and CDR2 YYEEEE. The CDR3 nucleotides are TGTGCCAGCAGCTTGCCCCGGACAGGCTCCTACAATGAGCAGTTCTTC. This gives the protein CASSLPRTGSYNEQFF.

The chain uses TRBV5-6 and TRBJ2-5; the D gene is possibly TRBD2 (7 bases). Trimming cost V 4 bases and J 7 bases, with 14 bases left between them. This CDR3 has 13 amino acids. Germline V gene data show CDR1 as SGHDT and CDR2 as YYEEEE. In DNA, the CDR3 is TGTGCCAGCAGCACGGCGGGGGCAAGGACCCAGTACTTC. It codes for CASSTAGARTQYF.

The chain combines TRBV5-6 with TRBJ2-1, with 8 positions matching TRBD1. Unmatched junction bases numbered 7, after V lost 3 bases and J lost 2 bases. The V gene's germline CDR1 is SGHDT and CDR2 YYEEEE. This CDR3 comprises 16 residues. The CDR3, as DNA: TGTGCCAGCAGCTCAATGACAGGGGTGACCTACAATGAGCAGTTCTTC. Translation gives CASSSMTGVTYNEQFF.

The CDR3 reads CASSPRGQGINTGELFF. CDR3 coding DNA: TGTGCCAGCAGTCCCCGGGGACAGGGGATAAACACCGGGGAGCTGTTTTTT. V usage is TRBV27 and J usage is TRBJ2-2, with 10 positions matching TRBD1. Germline CDR1 MNHEY, CDR2 SMNVEV (reference sequence). The V gene end was trimmed by 5 bases and the J gene end by 2 bases; junction bases not matched to a gene: 8. The CDR3 length is 17 residues.

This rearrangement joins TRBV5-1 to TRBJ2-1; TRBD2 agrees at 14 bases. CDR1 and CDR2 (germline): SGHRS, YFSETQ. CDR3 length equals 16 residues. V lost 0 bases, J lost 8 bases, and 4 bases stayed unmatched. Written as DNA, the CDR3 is TGCGCCAGCAGCTTGGGGGGACTAGCGGGAGTCTATGAGCAGTTCTTC. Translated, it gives CASSLGGLAGVYEQFF. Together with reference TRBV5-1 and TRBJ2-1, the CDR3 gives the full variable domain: KAGVTQTPRYLIKTRGQQVTLSCSPISGHRSVSWYQQTPGQGLQFLFEYFSETQRNKGNFPGRFSGRQFSNSRSEMNVSTLELGDSALYLCASSLGGLAGVYEQFFGPGTRLTVL.

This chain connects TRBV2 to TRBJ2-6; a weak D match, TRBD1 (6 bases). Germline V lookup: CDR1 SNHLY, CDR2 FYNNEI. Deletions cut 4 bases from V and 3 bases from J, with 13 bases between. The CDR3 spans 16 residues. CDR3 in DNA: TGTGCCAGCAGTGCATACAGGGATTATGGGGCCAACGTCCTGACTTTC. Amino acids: CASSAYRDYGANVLTF.

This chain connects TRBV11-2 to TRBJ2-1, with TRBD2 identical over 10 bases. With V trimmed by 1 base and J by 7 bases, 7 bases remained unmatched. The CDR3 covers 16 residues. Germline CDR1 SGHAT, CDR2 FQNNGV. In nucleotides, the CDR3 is TGTGCCAGCAGCTTAGTATGGCTAGCGGGAGCAAATGAGCAGTTCTTC. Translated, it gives CASSLVWLAGANEQFF.

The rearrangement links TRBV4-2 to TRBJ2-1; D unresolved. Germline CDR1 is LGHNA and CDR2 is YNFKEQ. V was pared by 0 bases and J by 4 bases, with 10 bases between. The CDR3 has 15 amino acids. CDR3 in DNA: TGTGCCAGCAGCCAAGATAACAACGTGTACAATGAGCAGTTCTTC. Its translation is CASSQDNNVYNEQFF.

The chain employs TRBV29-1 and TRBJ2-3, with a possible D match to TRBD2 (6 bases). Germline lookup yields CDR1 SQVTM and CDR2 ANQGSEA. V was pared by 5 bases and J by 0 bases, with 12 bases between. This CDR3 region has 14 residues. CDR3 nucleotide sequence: TGCAGCGTTTCATTAGCGGATAGCACAGATACGCAGTATTTT. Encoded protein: CSVSLADSTDTQYF.

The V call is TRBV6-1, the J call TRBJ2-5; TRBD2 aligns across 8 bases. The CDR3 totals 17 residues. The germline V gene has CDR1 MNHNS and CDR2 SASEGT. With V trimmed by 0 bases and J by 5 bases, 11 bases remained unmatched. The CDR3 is CASSEAQGLGSVETQYF. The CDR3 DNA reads TGTGCCAGCAGTGAAGCGCAGGGACTAGGAAGTGTCGAGACCCAGTACTTC.

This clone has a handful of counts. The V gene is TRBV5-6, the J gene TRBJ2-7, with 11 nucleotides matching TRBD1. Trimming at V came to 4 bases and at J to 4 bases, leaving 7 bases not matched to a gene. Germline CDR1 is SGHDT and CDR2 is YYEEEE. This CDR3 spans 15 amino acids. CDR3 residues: CASSASGTGGYEQYF. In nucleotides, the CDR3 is TGTGCCAGCAGCGCTTCCGGGACAGGGGGATACGAGCAGTACTTC.

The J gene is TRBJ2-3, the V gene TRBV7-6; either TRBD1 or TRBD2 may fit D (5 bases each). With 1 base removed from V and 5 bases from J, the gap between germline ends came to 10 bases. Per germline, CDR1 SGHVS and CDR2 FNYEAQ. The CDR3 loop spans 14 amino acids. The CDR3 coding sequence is TGTGCCAGCAGCTTAGGTCAGGGACGAGATACGCAGTATTTT. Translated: CASSLGQGRDTQYF.

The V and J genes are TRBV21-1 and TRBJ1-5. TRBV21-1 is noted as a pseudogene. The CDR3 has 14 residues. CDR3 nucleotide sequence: TGTGCCAGCAGCAGAGGGGGGGGCAATCAGCCCCAGCATTTT. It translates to CASSRGGGNQPQHF.

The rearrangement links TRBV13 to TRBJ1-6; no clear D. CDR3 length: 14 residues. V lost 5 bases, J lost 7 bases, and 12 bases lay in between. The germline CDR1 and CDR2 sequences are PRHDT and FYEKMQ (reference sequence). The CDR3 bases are TGTGCCAGCAGCCGAGGTCTTGGGAATTCACCCCTCCACTTT. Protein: CASSRGLGNSPLHF.

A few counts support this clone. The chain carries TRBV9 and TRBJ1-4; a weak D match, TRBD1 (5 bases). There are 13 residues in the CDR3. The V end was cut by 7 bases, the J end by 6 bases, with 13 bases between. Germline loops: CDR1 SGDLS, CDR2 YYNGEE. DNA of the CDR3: TGTGCCAGCGGGGTATTGGGGGATGAAAAACTGTTTTTT. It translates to CASGVLGDEKLFF.

The DNA of the CDR3 is TGTGCCAGCAGTTCCCCTTGGGCAGGGGTGTCCTACGAGCAGTACTTC. Its translation is CASSSPWAGVSYEQYF. The rearrangement uses TRBV28 and TRBJ2-7, with a tentative D call TRBD1 (6 bases). Germline loops: CDR1 MDHEN, CDR2 SYDVKM. The CDR3 has 16 amino acids. Trimming cost V 4 bases and J 1 base, with 17 bases left between them.

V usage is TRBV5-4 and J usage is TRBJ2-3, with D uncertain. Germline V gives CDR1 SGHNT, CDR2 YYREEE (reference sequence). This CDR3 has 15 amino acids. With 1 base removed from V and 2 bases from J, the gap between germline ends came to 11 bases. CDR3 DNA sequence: TGTGCCAGCAGCTTGATCTGGTCTAACACAGATACGCAGTATTTT. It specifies CASSLIWSNTDTQYF.

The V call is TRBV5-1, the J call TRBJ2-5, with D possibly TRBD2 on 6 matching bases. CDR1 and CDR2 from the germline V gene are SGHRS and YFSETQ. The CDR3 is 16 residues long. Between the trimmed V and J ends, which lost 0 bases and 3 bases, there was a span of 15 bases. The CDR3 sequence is CASSLGSGRGEETQYF. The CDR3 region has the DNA TGCGCCAGCAGCTTGGGGAGCGGCCGCGGGGAAGAGACCCAGTACTTC. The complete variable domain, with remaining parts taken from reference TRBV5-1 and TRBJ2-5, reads KAGVTQTPRYLIKTRGQQVTLSCSPISGHRSVSWYQQTPGQGLQFLFEYFSETQRNKGNFPGRFSGRQFSNSRSEMNVSTLELGDSALYLCASSLGSGRGEETQYFGPGTRLLVL.

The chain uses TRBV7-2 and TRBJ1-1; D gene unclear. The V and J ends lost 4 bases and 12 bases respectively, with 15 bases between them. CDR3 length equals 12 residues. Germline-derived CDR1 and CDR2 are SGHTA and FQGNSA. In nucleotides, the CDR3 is TGTGCCAGCAGCTCGTATTTAGGCGACCCTTTCTTT. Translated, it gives CASSSYLGDPFF.

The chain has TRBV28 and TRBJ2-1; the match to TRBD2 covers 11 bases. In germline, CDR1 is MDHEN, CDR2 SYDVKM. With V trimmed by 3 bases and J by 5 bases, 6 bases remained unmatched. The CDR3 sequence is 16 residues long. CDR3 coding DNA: TGTGCCAGCAGTTTTCCCACTAGCGGGAGAGACAATGAGCAGTTCTTC. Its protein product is CASSFPTSGRDNEQFF.

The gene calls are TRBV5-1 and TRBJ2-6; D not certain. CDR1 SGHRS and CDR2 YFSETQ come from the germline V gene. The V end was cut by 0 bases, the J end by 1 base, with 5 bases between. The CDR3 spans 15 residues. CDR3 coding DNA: TGCGCCAGCAGCTTGGACATGTCTGGGGCCAACGTCCTGACTTTC. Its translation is CASSLDMSGANVLTF.

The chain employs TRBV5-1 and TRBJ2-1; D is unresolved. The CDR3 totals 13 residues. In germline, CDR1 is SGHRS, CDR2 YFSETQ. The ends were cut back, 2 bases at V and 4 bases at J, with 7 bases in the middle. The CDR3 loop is CASSFGGYNEQFF. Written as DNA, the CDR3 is TGCGCCAGCAGCTTTGGCGGATACAATGAGCAGTTCTTC.

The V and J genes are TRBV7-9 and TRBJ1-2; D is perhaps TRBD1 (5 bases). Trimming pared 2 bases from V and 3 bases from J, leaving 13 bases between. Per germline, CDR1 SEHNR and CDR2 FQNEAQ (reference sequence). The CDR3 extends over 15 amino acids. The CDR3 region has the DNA TGTGCCAGCAGCTTAAGTTGGGGGTTCCACTATGGCTACACCTTC. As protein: CASSLSWGFHYGYTF.

CDR3 DNA sequence: TGCGCCAGCGGTAGACAGGGGGACACTGAAGCTTTCTTT. Its protein product is CASGRQGDTEAFF. V usage is TRBV5-1 and J usage is TRBJ1-1, with TRBD1 matching over 9 bases. Trimming removed 7 bases from V and 3 bases from J; junction bases left unmatched: 4. This CDR3 is built from 13 residues. Looked up from germline, CDR1 is SGHRS and CDR2 is YFSETQ.